The present TCR beta chain was sequenced within a study of blood T cell repertoires in COVID-19. This CDR3 is built from 15 residues. V dropped 3 bases and J dropped 2 bases, with 13 bases sitting between them. Germline CDR1 is SEHNR and CDR2 is FQNEAQ (reference sequence). TCRdb keeps only in-frame clones here, not all; method: immunoSEQ multiplex PCR. The sample records tens of thousands of clones, more than 70% being singletons. The chain links TRBV7-9 to TRBJ1-2, with a possible D match to TRBD1 (5 bases). The sequencing input was peripheral blood. This TCR came from a man between 65 and 80 years old with acute or convalescent COVID-19. CDR3 nucleotides: TGTGCCAGCAGCTTCGGCGGGACCCACAACTATGGCTACACCTTC. Translated, it gives CASSFGGTHNYGYTF.